The 2 T cell receptor beta chains given below trace back to one sample, sequenced in a study of control samples from healthy donors and cancer patients. Sequenced by immunoSEQ multiplex PCR; TCRdb stores in-frame clones only, minus some. The repertoire consists of fewer than 110,000 clones, with about 89% occurring once and the leading ten covering about 19%. The sequenced material came from PBMCs. The receptor set was obtained from a man aged 55 to 69 with lung cancer.

The chain couples TRBV25-1 to TRBJ2-2; the D gene is possibly TRBD1 (5 bases). The CDR3 covers 14 residues. V was cut by 3 bases and J by 6 bases, with 11 bases left in between. Looked up from germline, CDR1 is MGHDK and CDR2 is SYGVNS. Written as DNA, the CDR3 is TGTGCCAGCAGTGATCCGAAAGGGGCCGGGGAGCTGTTTTTT. Its translation is CASSDPKGAGELFF.

This chain joins TRBV11-3 and TRBJ2-3; tentatively, D is TRBD2 (6 bases). Germline lookup yields CDR1 SGHNT and CDR2 YENEEA. V was trimmed by 4 bases and J by 0 bases, leaving 8 bases between them. This CDR3 has 14 amino acids. CDR3 sequence reads: CASSSLASTDTQYF. The CDR3 DNA is TGTGCCAGCAGCTCTCTAGCGAGCACAGATACGCAGTATTTT.